Listed below are T cell receptor beta chains from one sample, sequenced in a study of blood T cell repertoires in COVID-19. Assay: immunoSEQ multiplex PCR; the TCRdb copy retains only in-frame clones and omits some. The sample has some 200,000 clones; 75% to 85% are singletons. The sample taken for sequencing was PBMCs or T cells enriched from blood (not recorded which). These receptors all stem from a middle-aged woman with acute COVID-19. Each CDR3 is given with its conserved first and last residue. Each record gives: J gene, D gene, V gene, clone size, CDR3 protein, CDR3 DNA. A D gene is named only where the DNA matches it firmly. The listing skips clone size in some rows; elsewhere it reads once, few, many or a size class.

>TRBJ1-4|TRBD1|TRBV5-1|few
CASTQNGGTGNEKLFF
TGCGCCAGCACCCAAAATGGGGGGACAGGGAATGAAAAACTGTTTTTT
>TRBJ1-2|TRBD1|TRBV7-9|.
CASSLEAAGGHGYTF
TGTGCCAGCAGCTTAGAAGCCGCAGGGGGACATGGCTACACCTTC
>TRBJ1-5|TRBD1|TRBV28|.
CASSPRGQGGNQPQHF
TGTGCCAGCAGTCCCAGGGGACAGGGTGGAAATCAGCCCCAGCATTTT
>TRBJ1-5|.|TRBV5-8|.
CASSRPGGRPQHF
TGTGCCAGCAGCCGACCAGGTGGCCGACCCCAGCATTTT
>TRBJ1-2|.|TRBV4-1|few
CASSQGGQIGGYTF
TGCGCCAGCAGCCAAGGGGGGCAAATAGGTGGCTACACCTTC
>TRBJ1-1|TRBD1|TRBV28|.
CATRGQIRTEAFF
TGTGCCACGCGGGGACAGATTAGAACTGAAGCTTTCTTT
>TRBJ2-1|.|TRBV7-2|.
CASSFGDTDYNEQFF
TGTGCCAGCAGCTTTGGGGACACCGACTACAATGAGCAGTTCTTC
>TRBJ1-2|.|TRBV24-1|.
CATSDLYGYTF
TGTGCCACCAGTGACCTTTATGGCTACACCTTC
>TRBJ1-5|.|TRBV6-1|few
CASSEAAGSRQPQHF
TGTGCCAGCAGTGAAGCGGCAGGGTCGAGACAGCCCCAGCATTTT
>TRBJ1-1|.|TRBV12-3/TRBV12-4|.
CASSSSLQTEAFF
TGTGCCAGCAGTTCCTCTCTCCAGACTGAAGCTTTCTTT
>TRBJ1-1|.|TRBV9|.
CASSVDVAGNTEAFF
TGTGCCAGCAGCGTAGACGTGGCAGGAAACACTGAAGCTTTCTTT
>TRBJ1-6|.|TRBV6-6|once
CASSYTGYNSPLHF
TGTGCCAGCAGTTACACAGGGTATAATTCACCCCTCCACTTT
>TRBJ1-2|TRBD1|TRBV28|.
CASSRPPGQGDYGYTF
TGTGCCAGCAGCCGCCCGCCGGGACAGGGGGACTATGGCTACACCTTC
>TRBJ1-1|.|TRBV15|.
CATSRDASRSGAFF
TGTGCCACCAGCAGAGACGCCAGCAGGTCTGGAGCTTTCTTT
>TRBJ2-7|.|TRBV27|.
CASSLFYRGEQYF
TGTGCCAGCAGTTTATTTTACCGCGGCGAGCAGTACTTC
>TRBJ1-4|.|TRBV27|few
CASSFRLGTGSGKLFF
TGTGCCAGCAGTTTTCGTCTGGGGACTGGGAGCGGAAAACTGTTTTTT
>TRBJ1-1|.|TRBV11-2|.
CASSWGRATEAFF
TGTGCCAGCAGCTGGGGGAGGGCCACTGAAGCTTTCTTT
>TRBJ1-2|TRBD1|TRBV6-5|.
CASSSLDRNYGYTF
TGTGCCAGCAGCTCTCTGGACAGGAACTATGGCTACACCTTC
>TRBJ1-5|.|TRBV10-3|.
CAISEGGGSQPQHF
TGTGCCATCAGTGAGGGCGGGGGGTCTCAGCCCCAGCATTTT
>TRBJ2-7|TRBD2|TRBV24-1|.
CATSDLRTRTYEQYF
TGTGCCACCAGTGATTTACGGACTAGGACCTACGAGCAGTACTTC
>TRBJ1-2|.|TRBV5-4|few
CASSSVDRNYGYTF
TGTGCCAGCAGCTCCGTCGACAGAAACTATGGCTACACCTTC
>TRBJ1-5|.|TRBV19|.
CATKGGYQSPQHF
TGTGCCACCAAGGGCGGGTATCAGTCGCCCCAGCATTTT
>TRBJ2-5|.|TRBV27|.
CASTPGGRAGETQYF
TGTGCCAGCACCCCCGGGGGACGGGCGGGAGAGACCCAGTACTTC
>TRBJ1-4|.|TRBV28|.
CASSLNGAATNEKLFF
TGTGCCAGCAGTTTAAATGGGGCCGCAACTAATGAAAAACTGTTTTTT
>TRBJ2-7|.|TRBV2|.
CASNRGGTEQYF
TGTGCCAGCAACCGGGGTGGGACAGAGCAGTACTTC
>TRBJ2-3|.|TRBV4-1|few
CASSQVSRITDTQYF
TGCGCCAGCAGCCAAGTGTCGCGGATCACAGATACGCAGTATTTT
>TRBJ1-6|TRBD1|TRBV11-1|few
CASSRQGSSYNSPLHF
TGTGCCAGCAGCCGACAGGGAAGCTCCTATAATTCACCCCTCCACTTT
>TRBJ1-1|.|TRBV7-2|.
CASIMPGSEAFF
TGTGCCAGCATCATGCCGGGGAGTGAAGCTTTCTTT
>TRBJ2-7|TRBD2|TRBV12-3/TRBV12-4|.
CASTAGGYEQYF
TGTGCCAGCACCGCGGGGGGCTACGAGCAGTACTTC
>TRBJ2-7|TRBD2|TRBV11-2|.
CASSLAGGAYEQYF
TGTGCCAGCAGCTTAGCGGGAGGGGCCTACGAGCAGTACTTC
>TRBJ1-4|.|TRBV6-6|.
CASRAGGLDEKLFF
TGTGCCAGCAGAGCGGGGGGACTGGATGAAAAACTGTTTTTT
>TRBJ2-6|.|TRBV19|few
CASSIGMGAGANVLTF
TGTGCCAGTAGTATAGGAATGGGGGCCGGGGCCAACGTCCTGACTTTC
>TRBJ2-1|TRBD2|TRBV12-5|.
CASGVSGGAWNEQFF
TGTGCTAGTGGGGTAAGCGGGGGGGCGTGGAATGAGCAGTTCTTC
>TRBJ2-3|.|TRBV29-1|.
CSVEAQGAGATDTQYF
TGCAGCGTTGAAGCCCAGGGTGCGGGGGCCACAGATACGCAGTATTTT
>TRBJ1-3|.|TRBV7-9|.
CASSLPGGLGNTIYF
TGTGCCAGCAGCTTACCCGGGGGATTGGGAAACACCATATATTTT
>TRBJ1-5|.|TRBV10-3|.
CAISESRSEPQHF
TGTGCCATCAGTGAGTCCCGTTCGGAGCCCCAGCATTTT
>TRBJ2-3|TRBD2|TRBV28|.
CASSRGGPGDTQYF
TGTGCCAGCAGTCGGGGGGGGCCGGGAGATACGCAGTATTTT
>TRBJ2-7|.|TRBV5-1|.
CASSRQDYYEQYF
TGCGCCAGCAGTCGTCAGGATTACTACGAGCAGTACTTC
>TRBJ2-5|.|TRBV9|.
CASSAPRETQYF
TGTGCCAGCAGCGCCCCCCGAGAGACCCAGTACTTC
>TRBJ2-2|TRBD1|TRBV24-1|.
CATSDRSWAGGRTGELFF
TGTGCCACCAGTGACCGGTCTTGGGCAGGGGGAAGAACCGGGGAGCTGTTTTTT
>TRBJ2-7|TRBD2|TRBV4-3|.
CASSQALLAGDEQYF
TGCGCCAGCAGCCAAGCGCTACTAGCGGGAGACGAGCAGTACTTC
>TRBJ2-4|.|TRBV2|.
CASSEALWLAKNIQYF
TGTGCCAGCAGTGAAGCCCTCTGGCTAGCCAAAAACATTCAGTACTTC
>TRBJ1-5|.|TRBV29-1|.
CSVEIEGGSNQPQHF
TGCAGCGTTGAAATTGAGGGTGGTAGCAATCAGCCCCAGCATTTT
>TRBJ2-7|TRBD2|TRBV18|.
CASSSLAGGPSVSEQYF
TGTGCCAGCTCAAGCTTAGCGGGAGGGCCTAGTGTATCCGAGCAGTACTTC
>TRBJ2-1|.|TRBV2|.
CASGSVRSRNEQFF
TGTGCCAGCGGAAGCGTGAGGAGTAGGAATGAGCAGTTCTTC
>TRBJ2-1|.|TRBV7-8|.
CASSLGYKTRIYNEQFF
TGTGCCAGCAGCTTAGGGTACAAAACAAGAATTTACAATGAGCAGTTCTTC
>TRBJ1-6|TRBD1|TRBV28|once
CASSLGGTGVSPLHF
TGTGCCAGCAGTTTGGGCGGGACAGGGGTTTCACCCCTCCACTTT
>TRBJ1-2|.|TRBV19|.
CARGTPSGYGYTF
TGTGCCAGGGGGACTCCTTCAGGATATGGCTACACCTTC
>TRBJ1-6|TRBD1|TRBV10-2|.
CASSEGDRDSPLHF
TGCGCCAGCAGTGAGGGGGACAGGGATTCACCCCTCCACTTT
>TRBJ2-7|TRBD1|TRBV5-6|once
CASSFQGQGSHEQYF
TGTGCCAGCAGTTTCCAGGGACAGGGATCCCACGAGCAGTACTTC
>TRBJ1-2|.|TRBV4-1|.
CASSQDGAGSYGYTF
TGCGCCAGCAGCCAAGATGGTGCAGGAAGCTATGGCTACACCTTC
>TRBJ2-5|TRBD2|TRBV5-1|.
CASSRMSGGAGETQYF
TGCGCCAGCAGCCGAATGAGCGGGGGGGCCGGGGAGACCCAGTACTTC